A selection of T cell receptor beta chains follows, all from one sample in a study of blood T cell repertoires in COVID-19. Only in-frame clones appear in the TCRdb table, and some are missing; sequencing was by immunoSEQ multiplex PCR. The table lists roughly 72,000 clones, about 80% of them singletons. Source material: peripheral blood. These receptors all stem from a man between 65 and 79 years old who had recovered from COVID-19. Both conserved end residues are part of each CDR3. A D gene is named only where the DNA matches it firmly. Clone sizes are given selectively: once, few, many, or a class where the clone is expanded.

J gene | clone size | D gene | V gene | CDR3 DNA | CDR3 protein
TRBJ1-1 | . | . | TRBV5-1 | TGCGCCAGCAGCTTGGACAGTAAGAACACTGAAGCTTTCTTT | CASSLDSKNTEAFF
TRBJ2-2 | . | TRBD2 | TRBV19 | TGTGCCAGTAGTATGGGTTGGGGTTTAGCGGGAGGCCCAATTAACACCGGGGAGCTGTTTTTT | CASSMGWGLAGGPINTGELFF
TRBJ1-1 | . | . | TRBV5-1 | TGCGCCAGCAGCCCGGCGGGGTGGACTGAAGCTTTCTTT | CASSPAGWTEAFF
TRBJ2-3 | . | . | TRBV10-1 | TGCGCCAGCAGTGCGGGCAGGGACACAGATACGCAGTATTTT | CASSAGRDTDTQYF
TRBJ2-7 | . | TRBD2 | TRBV6-6 | TGTGCCAGCAGTCCTTCCCTTACTAGCGGGATTTGGTACGAGCAGTACTTC | CASSPSLTSGIWYEQYF
TRBJ2-7 | . | TRBD1 | TRBV5-1 | TGCGCCAGCACGACAGGGCCTAGCTCCTACGAGCAGTACTTC | CASTTGPSSYEQYF
TRBJ2-1 | . | TRBD1 | TRBV7-2 | TGTGCCAGCAGCTTAGCCGGGACAGGGAATTACAATGAGCAGTTCTTC | CASSLAGTGNYNEQFF
TRBJ2-3 | . | TRBD2 | TRBV5-1 | TGCGCCAGCAGCTTGGGACTAGCGGGAGAAACAGATACGCAGTATTTT | CASSLGLAGETDTQYF
TRBJ1-2 | . | . | TRBV19 | TGTGCCAGTAGTATAGCGGAGCGCTATGGCTACACCTTC | CASSIAERYGYTF
TRBJ1-1 | . | . | TRBV6-1 | TGTGCCAGCACGCGGGACCGATACACTGAAGCTTTCTTT | CASTRDRYTEAFF
TRBJ2-5 | . | TRBD2 | TRBV7-2 | TGTGCCAGCAGCTTAAACCAAGCGGGGGAACAAGAGACCCAGTACTTC | CASSLNQAGEQETQYF
TRBJ1-6 | few | TRBD1 | TRBV7-9 | TGTGCCAGCAGCTTGGACAGGAATTACCATAATTCACCCCTCCACTTT | CASSLDRNYHNSPLHF
TRBJ1-3 | . | . | TRBV11-2 | TGTGCCAGCAGCCTAACAGTTAACTCTGGAAACACCATATATTTT | CASSLTVNSGNTIYF
TRBJ2-3 | . | . | TRBV5-1 | TGCGCCAGCAGCTCCGGGACGGGAGAAACAGATACGCAGTATTTT | CASSSGTGETDTQYF
TRBJ2-1 | . | . | TRBV3-1/TRBV3-2 | TGTGCCAGCAGGCCCACAGGGTGTAGTGAGCAGTTCTTC | CASRPTGCSEQFF
TRBJ1-5 | once | TRBD1 | TRBV28 | TGTGCCAGCAGTATCCGCCTAGACAGGGGTTATAGCAATCAGCCCCAGCATTTT | CASSIRLDRGYSNQPQHF
TRBJ1-5 | . | TRBD1 | TRBV28 | TGTGCCAGCAGTTTTTTTGGACAGGTTATCTTAAGCAATCAGCCCCAGCATTTT | CASSFFGQVILSNQPQHF
TRBJ1-1 | . | . | TRBV5-4 | TGTGCCAGCAGCTTGGACGCCAGGGGCCACGCGACAGGTTTT | CASSLDARGHATGF
TRBJ2-7 | few | . | TRBV6-2/TRBV6-3 | TGTGCCAGCAGTAAACACCCTCATCCCTCCGAGCAGTACTTC | CASSKHPHPSEQYF
TRBJ1-2 | once | . | TRBV20-1 | TGCAGTGCTAGTTATCGAGGGGGGGCTGGTGGCTACACCTTC | CSASYRGGAGGYTF
TRBJ2-1 | few | TRBD2 | TRBV24-1 | TGTGCCACCAGTGATTCTAGCGGGAGAGGTGGTGAGCAGTTCTTC | CATSDSSGRGGEQFF
TRBJ2-5 | . | . | TRBV7-2 | TGTGCCAGCAGGCCAGGGGACCAAGAGACCCAGTACTTC | CASRPGDQETQYF
TRBJ2-3 | . | . | TRBV13 | TGTGCCAGCAGCCCCCGGACTACTAGCACAGATACGCAGTATTTT | CASSPRTTSTDTQYF
TRBJ2-3 | . | . | TRBV14 | TGTGCCAGCGCAATTGGGCCAGCCACAGATACGCAGTATTTT | CASAIGPATDTQYF
TRBJ2-5 | once | TRBD2 | TRBV7-9 | TGTGCCAGCAGCTTTTTAACGGGGGGGGAGACCCAGTACTTC | CASSFLTGGETQYF
TRBJ1-2 | . | . | TRBV13 | TGTGCCAGCAGCCCCCCGCGGGGTACGGGCGGCTACACCTTC | CASSPPRGTGGYTF
TRBJ2-2 | . | TRBD2 | TRBV3-1/TRBV3-2 | TGTGCCAGCAGCCTTCGGAGGACTAGCGGGAGCGCCGGGGAGCTGTTTTTT | CASSLRRTSGSAGELFF
TRBJ1-1 | few | . | TRBV6-1 | TGTGCCAGCAGTGAGACGGACAGTCATCCGGGGGCTTTCTTT | CASSETDSHPGAFF
TRBJ1-4 | . | . | TRBV7-2 | TGTGCCAGCAGCTCCTTCCCAGGGTCCCGGATCGAAAAACTGTTTTTT | CASSSFPGSRIEKLFF
TRBJ2-7 | . | TRBD2 | TRBV6-5 | TGTGCCAGCAGTTACAGGGGTGGGGTAGCGGGGGAGGAGCAGTACTTC | CASSYRGGVAGEEQYF
TRBJ2-7 | . | . | TRBV21-1 | TGTGCCAGCAGCAAACTTGGACAGGACTACGAGCAGTACTTC | CASSKLGQDYEQYF
TRBJ1-4 | . | TRBD1 | TRBV5-5 | TGTGCCAGCAGCTTGGGGAAAACAGGGGGCATTATAGAAAAACTGTTTTTT | CASSLGKTGGIIEKLFF
TRBJ2-7 | . | TRBD2 | TRBV9 | TGTGCCAGCAGCGTAGCTCGGAGCGGGGGGACGGACGAGCAGTACTTC | CASSVARSGGTDEQYF
TRBJ2-7 | . | TRBD2 | TRBV7-9 | TGTGCCAGCAGCTCGGGACTAGCGGTATACGAGCAGTACTTC | CASSSGLAVYEQYF
TRBJ2-2 | . | TRBD2 | TRBV7-7 | TGTGCCAGCAGCCCCCTAGGACTAGCCACCGGGGAGCTGTTTTTT | CASSPLGLATGELFF
TRBJ1-5 | . | TRBD1 | TRBV30 | TGTGCCTGGAGTACAGGGGAGAGACAGCCCCAGCATTTT | CAWSTGERQPQHF
TRBJ2-3 | . | . | TRBV4-3 | TGCGCCAGCAGCCAAGGTCTCCAGGACACAGATACGCAGTATTTT | CASSQGLQDTDTQYF
TRBJ1-6 | . | TRBD1 | TRBV7-2 | TGTGCCAGCAGCATGGGACAGGGGACTTCACCCCTCCACTTT | CASSMGQGTSPLHF
TRBJ2-3 | . | . | TRBV12-3/TRBV12-4 | TGTGCCAGCAGTTTCGGGGATTTGGGTACGCAGTATTTT | CASSFGDLGTQYF
TRBJ1-1 | . | TRBD1 | TRBV24-1 | TGTGCCACCAGTGACTCAAGACAGGGGGAGACGGAGGTAACTTTCTTT | CATSDSRQGETEVTFF
TRBJ2-2 | once | . | TRBV5-5 | TGTGCCAGCAGCCCCAGGGGGGCCACCGGGGAGCTGTTTTTT | CASSPRGATGELFF
TRBJ1-6 | once | . | TRBV7-8 | TGTGCCAGCAGCTATTTGCCCCGGTCCCTTAATTCACCCCTCCACTTT | CASSYLPRSLNSPLHF
TRBJ1-4 | . | . | TRBV5-6 | TGTGCCAGCAGCCTGAACAGGGTAGAATTAGAAAAACTGTTTTTT | CASSLNRVELEKLFF
TRBJ2-1 | . | TRBD2 | TRBV7-9 | TGTGCCAGCAGCTTAGAACGGGAGGGGCAGTTCTTC | CASSLEREGQFF
TRBJ1-6 | . | . | TRBV9 | TGTGCCAGCAGCGAGACTCCCGGCTCACCCCTCCACTTT | CASSETPGSPLHF
TRBJ1-6 | . | . | TRBV5-3 | TGTGCCAGAAGCTTGGCCCGCAGGGCAGTTTCGCTTTACTCACCCCTCCACTTT | CARSLARRAVSLYSPLHF